The subject of this entry is one T cell receptor (beta chain). Its antigen is as yet unknown. Everyone who donated was a healthy bone marrow donor. This sample stems from a study of cytomegalovirus exposure and HLA in healthy donors. After removal of 0 bases from V and 6 bases from J, the junction contained 6 bases not matched to a gene. CDR3 length: 16 amino acids. From germline, CDR1 is LGHNA and CDR2 YSLEER. Primers: 60 Vbeta forward and 13 Jbeta reverse. Assay: immunoSEQ multiplex PCR; the TCRdb copy retains only in-frame clones and omits some. Among approximately 200,000 clones listed, 75% to 85% were seen once. General study results and limits: Trimming of TCR beta V- and J-genes showed a link, identified in a later analysis, to a missense DCLRE1C variant.

Sequencing was performed on PBMCs. This receptor was identified in a girl aged 10-17 years in good health and CMV-seropositive. The rearrangement uses TRBV4-3 and TRBJ2-7; 12 bases line up with TRBD1. The DNA for the CDR3 is TGCGCCAGCAGCCAAGACTGGGGGACAGGGGGCAGCGAGCAGTACTTC. Translation: CASSQDWGTGGSEQYF.